This TCR beta chain was identified in a study of blood T cell repertoires in COVID-19. In the study overall: T cells, B-cell-depleted T cells, or PBMCs provided the cDNA or gDNA that served as material.

Germline V gene data show CDR1 as SGHRS and CDR2 as YFSETQ. The V end lost 2 bases, the J end lost 5 bases, and 14 bases lay between the germline ends. This CDR3 contains 15 residues. Repertoires were generated with immunoSEQ multiplex PCR, while TCRdb's copy carries only in-frame clones and drops some. This sample has 200,000 to 300,000 clones, with 85% to 90% found just once. Cohorts were determined from participant-reported clinical history. Cohort 3 recovered donors had two negative PCRs, clearance, or symptom resolution. The sequenced sample was PBMCs or T cells enriched from blood (not recorded which). The chain carries TRBV5-1 and TRBJ2-1, with a possible D match to TRBD1 (6 bases). This receptor was obtained from a middle-aged man who had recovered from COVID-19. CDR3 residues: CASSFGTFNDNEQFF. The DNA of the CDR3 is TGCGCCAGCAGCTTCGGGACATTCAACGACAATGAGCAGTTCTTC.